This TCR beta chain stems from a study of monozygotic twins with inflammatory bowel disease. This CDR3 is built from 17 residues. Germline V gives CDR1 MGHRA, CDR2 YSYEKL. With the 5' RACE reads reprocessed, TCRdb shows one record per CDR3 protein and no DNA. The table counts about 380,000 distinct CDR3 sequences; 2.5% to 3% lies in the top ten. The TCR comes from a human donor with ulcerative colitis or Crohn's disease, or a healthy co-twin of an affected twin (not recorded which). Sequencing was done on a sample of blood. The genes are TRBV4-1 and TRBJ2-4; TCRdb lists TRBD2, though no DNA is available to test this call. This chain's CDR3 is CASSQDSAGGAKNIQYF.